This entry concerns a single T cell receptor (beta chain). This table comes from immunoSEQ multiplex PCR, and its TCRdb copy is limited to in-frame clones, with some not included. The sample contains 150,000 to 200,000 clones, 88% of which appear only once. This entry is derived from a study of blood T cell repertoires in COVID-19. V lost 6 bases to trimming and J lost 1 base, with 13 bases between them. The V gene's germline CDR1 is MNHEY and CDR2 SMNVEV (reference sequence). The CDR3 contains 15 residues. This clonotype was sampled from a young woman who had recovered from COVID-19. This sequence joins TRBV27 and TRBJ2-1; D unclear. The sequenced sample consisted of PBMCs or T cells enriched from blood (not recorded which). DNA for the CDR3: TGTGCCAGCAGATTGGCCCCCGGGTCCTACAATGAGCAGTTCTTC. As protein: CASRLAPGSYNEQFF.